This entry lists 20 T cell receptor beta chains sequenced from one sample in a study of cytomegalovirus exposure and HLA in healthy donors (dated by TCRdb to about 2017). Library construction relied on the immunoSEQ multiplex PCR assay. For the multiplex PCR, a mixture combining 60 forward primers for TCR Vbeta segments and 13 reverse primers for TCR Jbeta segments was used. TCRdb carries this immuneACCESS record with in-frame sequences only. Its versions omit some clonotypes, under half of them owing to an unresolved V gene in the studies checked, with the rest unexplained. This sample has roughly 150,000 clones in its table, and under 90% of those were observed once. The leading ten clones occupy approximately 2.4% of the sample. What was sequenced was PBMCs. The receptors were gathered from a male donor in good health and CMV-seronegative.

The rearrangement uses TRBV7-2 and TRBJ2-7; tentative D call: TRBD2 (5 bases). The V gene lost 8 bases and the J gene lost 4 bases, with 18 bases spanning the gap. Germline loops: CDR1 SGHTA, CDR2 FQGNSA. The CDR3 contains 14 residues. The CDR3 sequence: CASSRGSLSYEQYF. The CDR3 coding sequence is TGTGCCAGCTCCCGTGGGAGTTTGAGTTACGAGCAGTACTTC.

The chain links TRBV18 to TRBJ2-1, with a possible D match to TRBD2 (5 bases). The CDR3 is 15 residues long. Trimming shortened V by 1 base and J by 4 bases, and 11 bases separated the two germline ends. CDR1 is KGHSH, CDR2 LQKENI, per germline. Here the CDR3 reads CASSPQGEGYNEQFF. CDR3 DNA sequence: TGTGCCAGCTCACCACAGGGAGAGGGTTACAATGAGCAGTTCTTC. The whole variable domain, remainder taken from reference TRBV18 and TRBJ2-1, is NAGVMQNPRHLVRRRGQEARLRCSPMKGHSHVYWYRQLPEEGLKFMVYLQKENIIDESGMPKERFSAEFPKEGPSILRIQQVVRGDSAAYFCASSPQGEGYNEQFFGPGTRLTVL.

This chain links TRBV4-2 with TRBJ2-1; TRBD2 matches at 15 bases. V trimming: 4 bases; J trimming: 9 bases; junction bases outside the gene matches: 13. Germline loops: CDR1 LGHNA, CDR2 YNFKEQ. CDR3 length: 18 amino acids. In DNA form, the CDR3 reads TGTGCCAGCAGCCCACCCGCCTCGGGACTAGCGGGAGGTATTGAGCAGTTCTTC. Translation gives CASSPPASGLAGGIEQFF.

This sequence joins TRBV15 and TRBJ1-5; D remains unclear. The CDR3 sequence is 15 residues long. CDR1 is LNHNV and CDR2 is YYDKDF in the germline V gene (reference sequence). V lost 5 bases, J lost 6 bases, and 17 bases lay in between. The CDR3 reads CATSESRGIRQPQHF. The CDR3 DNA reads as TGTGCCACCAGCGAATCAAGAGGGATCCGTCAGCCCCAGCATTTT.

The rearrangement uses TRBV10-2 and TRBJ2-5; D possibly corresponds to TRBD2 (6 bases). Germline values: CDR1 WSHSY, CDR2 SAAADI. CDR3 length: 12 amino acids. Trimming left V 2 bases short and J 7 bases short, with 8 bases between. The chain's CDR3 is CASSEMGGTQYF. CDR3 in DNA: TGCGCCAGCAGTGAGATGGGAGGGACCCAGTACTTC.

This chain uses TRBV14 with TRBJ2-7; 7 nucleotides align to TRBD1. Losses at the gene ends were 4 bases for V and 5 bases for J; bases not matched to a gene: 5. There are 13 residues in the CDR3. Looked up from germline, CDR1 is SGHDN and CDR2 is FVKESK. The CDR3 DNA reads TGTGCCAGCAGCCTGACAGGGTTCCACGAGCAGTACTTC. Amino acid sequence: CASSLTGFHEQYF.

The CDR3 reads CASSLLTGQKSYEQYF. CDR3 bases: TGTGCCAGCAGTTTATTGACCGGACAGAAGTCCTACGAGCAGTACTTC. The genes are TRBV28 and TRBJ2-7, with TRBD1 as a possible D gene (6 bases). Germline assignment: CDR1 MDHEN and CDR2 SYDVKM. Trimming stripped 1 base from V and 1 base from J, with 14 bases between. The CDR3 extends over 16 amino acids.

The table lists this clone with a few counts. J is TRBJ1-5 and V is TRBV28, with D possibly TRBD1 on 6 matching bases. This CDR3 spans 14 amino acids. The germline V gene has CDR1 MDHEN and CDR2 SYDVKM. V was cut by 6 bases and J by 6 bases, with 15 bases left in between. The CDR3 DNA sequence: TGTGCCAGCAGGCCCCCAGGGGATAGTCAGCCCCAGCATTTT. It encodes CASRPPGDSQPQHF.

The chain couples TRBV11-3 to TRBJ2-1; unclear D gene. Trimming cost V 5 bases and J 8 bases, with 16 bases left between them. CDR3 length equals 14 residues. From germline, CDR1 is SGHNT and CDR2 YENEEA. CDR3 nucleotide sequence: TGTGCCAGCAGCCGCGGCCCCAACACCCATGAGCAGTTCTTC. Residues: CASSRGPNTHEQFF.

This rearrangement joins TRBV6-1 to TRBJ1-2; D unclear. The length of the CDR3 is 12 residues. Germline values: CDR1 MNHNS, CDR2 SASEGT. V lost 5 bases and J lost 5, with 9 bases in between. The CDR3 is CASSLDGYGYTF. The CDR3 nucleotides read TGTGCCAGCAGTCTAGATGGGTATGGCTACACCTTC.

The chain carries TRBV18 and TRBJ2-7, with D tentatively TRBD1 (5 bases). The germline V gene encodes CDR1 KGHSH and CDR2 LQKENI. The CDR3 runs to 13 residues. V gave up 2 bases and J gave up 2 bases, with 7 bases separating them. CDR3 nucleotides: TGTGCCAGCTCACCATCGACAGCCTACGAGCAGTACTTC. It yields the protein CASSPSTAYEQYF. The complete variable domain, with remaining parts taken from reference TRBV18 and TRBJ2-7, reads NAGVMQNPRHLVRRRGQEARLRCSPMKGHSHVYWYRQLPEEGLKFMVYLQKENIIDESGMPKERFSAEFPKEGPSILRIQQVVRGDSAAYFCASSPSTAYEQYFGPGTRLTVT.

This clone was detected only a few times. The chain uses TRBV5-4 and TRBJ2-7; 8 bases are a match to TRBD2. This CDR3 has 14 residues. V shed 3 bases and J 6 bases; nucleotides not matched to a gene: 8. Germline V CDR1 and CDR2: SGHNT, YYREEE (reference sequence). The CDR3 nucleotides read TGTGCCAGCAGCTGGGGACTAGGTAGTCGCGAGCAGTACTTC. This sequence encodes CASSWGLGSREQYF.

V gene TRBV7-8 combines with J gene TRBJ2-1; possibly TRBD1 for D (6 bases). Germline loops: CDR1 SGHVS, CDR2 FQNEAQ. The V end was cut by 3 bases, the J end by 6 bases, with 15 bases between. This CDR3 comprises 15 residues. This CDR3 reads CASSFHFQGINEQFF. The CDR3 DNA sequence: TGTGCCAGCAGCTTCCACTTCCAGGGGATCAATGAGCAGTTCTTC.

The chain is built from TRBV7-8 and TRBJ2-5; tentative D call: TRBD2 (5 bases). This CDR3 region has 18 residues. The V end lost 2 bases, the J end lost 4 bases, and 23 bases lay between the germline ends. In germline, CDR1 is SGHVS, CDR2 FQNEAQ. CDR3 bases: TGTGCCAGCAGCTTAATAAGCGGAAAGGAGTGGGTCGCAGAGACCCAGTACTTC. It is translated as CASSLISGKEWVAETQYF.

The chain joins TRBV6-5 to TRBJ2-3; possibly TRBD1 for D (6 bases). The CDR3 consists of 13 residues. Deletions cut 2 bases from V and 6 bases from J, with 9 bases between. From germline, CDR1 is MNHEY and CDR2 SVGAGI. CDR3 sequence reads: CASSYMGADTQYF. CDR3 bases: TGTGCCAGCAGTTACATGGGGGCGGATACGCAGTATTTT.

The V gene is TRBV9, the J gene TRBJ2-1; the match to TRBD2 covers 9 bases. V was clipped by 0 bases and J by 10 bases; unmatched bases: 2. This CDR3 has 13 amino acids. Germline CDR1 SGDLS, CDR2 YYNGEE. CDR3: CASSVGTSGEQFF. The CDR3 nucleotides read TGTGCCAGCAGCGTAGGTACTAGCGGGGAGCAGTTCTTC.

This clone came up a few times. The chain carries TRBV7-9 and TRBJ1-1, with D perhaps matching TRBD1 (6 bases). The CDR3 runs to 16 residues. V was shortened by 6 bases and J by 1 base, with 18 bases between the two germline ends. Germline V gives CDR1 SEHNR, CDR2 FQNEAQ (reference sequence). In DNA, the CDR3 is TGTGCCAGCAGGCTCAGGGGTACGGGCAGGAACACTGAAGCTTTCTTT. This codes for CASRLRGTGRNTEAFF.

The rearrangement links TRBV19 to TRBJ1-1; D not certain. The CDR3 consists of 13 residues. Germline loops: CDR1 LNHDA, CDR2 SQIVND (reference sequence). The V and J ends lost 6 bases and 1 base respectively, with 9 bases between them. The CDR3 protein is CASSIGENTEAFF. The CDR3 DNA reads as TGTGCCAGTAGCATCGGGGAGAACACTGAAGCTTTCTTT.

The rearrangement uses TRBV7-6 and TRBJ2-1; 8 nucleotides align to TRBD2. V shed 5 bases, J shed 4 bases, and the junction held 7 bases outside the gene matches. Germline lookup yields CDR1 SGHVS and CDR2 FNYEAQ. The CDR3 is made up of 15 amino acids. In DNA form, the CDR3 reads TGTGCCAGCAGCCGTAGCGGGACTAGTTACAATGAGCAGTTCTTC. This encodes CASSRSGTSYNEQFF.

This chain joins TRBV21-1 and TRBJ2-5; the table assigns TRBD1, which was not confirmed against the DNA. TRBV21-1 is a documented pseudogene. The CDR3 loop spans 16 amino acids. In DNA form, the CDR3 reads TGTGCCAGCAGCACATTGTGGACAGGGGGCAAAGAGACCCAGTACTTC. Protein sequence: CASSTLWTGGKETQYF.